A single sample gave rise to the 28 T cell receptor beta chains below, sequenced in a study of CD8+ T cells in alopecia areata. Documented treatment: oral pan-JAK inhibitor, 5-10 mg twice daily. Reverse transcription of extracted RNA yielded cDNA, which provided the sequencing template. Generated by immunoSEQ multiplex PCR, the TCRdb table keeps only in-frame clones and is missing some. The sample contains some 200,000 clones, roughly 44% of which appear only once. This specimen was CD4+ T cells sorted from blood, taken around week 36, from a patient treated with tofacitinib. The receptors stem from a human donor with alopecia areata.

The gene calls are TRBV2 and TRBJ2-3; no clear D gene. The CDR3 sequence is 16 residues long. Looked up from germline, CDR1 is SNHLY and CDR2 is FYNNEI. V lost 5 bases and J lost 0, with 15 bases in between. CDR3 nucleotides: TGTGCCAGCAGTCGACGTTGGGTGGCTAGCACAGATACGCAGTATTTT. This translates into CASSRRWVASTDTQYF.

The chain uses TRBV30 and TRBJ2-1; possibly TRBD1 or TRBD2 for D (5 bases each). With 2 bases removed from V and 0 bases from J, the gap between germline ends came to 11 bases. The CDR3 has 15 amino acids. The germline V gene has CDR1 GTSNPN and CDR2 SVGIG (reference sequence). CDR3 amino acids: CAWSRGRNSYNEQFF. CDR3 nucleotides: TGTGCCTGGAGTAGGGGACGGAACTCCTACAATGAGCAGTTCTTC.

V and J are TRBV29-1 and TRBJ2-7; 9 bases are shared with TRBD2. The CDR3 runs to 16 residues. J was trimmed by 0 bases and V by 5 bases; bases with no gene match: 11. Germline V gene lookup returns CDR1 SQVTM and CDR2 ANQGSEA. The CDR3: CSVSPRLAGISYEQYF. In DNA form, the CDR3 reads TGCAGCGTTTCACCCAGGCTAGCGGGGATCTCCTACGAGCAGTACTTC.

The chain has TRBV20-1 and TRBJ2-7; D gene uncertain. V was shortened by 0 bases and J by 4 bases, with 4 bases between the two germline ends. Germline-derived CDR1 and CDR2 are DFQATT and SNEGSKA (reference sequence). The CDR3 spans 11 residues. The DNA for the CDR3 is TGCAGTGCTAGAGATCAGTACGAGCAGTACTTC. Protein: CSARDQYEQYF.

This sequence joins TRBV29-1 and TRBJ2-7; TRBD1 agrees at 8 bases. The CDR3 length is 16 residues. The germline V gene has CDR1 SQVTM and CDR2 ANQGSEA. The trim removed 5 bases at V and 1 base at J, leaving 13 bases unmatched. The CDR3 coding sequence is TGCAGCGTTTTAGATACCGGGACAGGAACGTCCTACGAGCAGTACTTC. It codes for CSVLDTGTGTSYEQYF.

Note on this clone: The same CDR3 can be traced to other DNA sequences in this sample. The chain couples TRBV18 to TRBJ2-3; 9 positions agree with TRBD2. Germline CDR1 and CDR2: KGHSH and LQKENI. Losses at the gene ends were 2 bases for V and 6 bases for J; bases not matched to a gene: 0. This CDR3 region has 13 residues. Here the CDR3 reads CASSPAGGDTQYF. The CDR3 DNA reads TGTGCCAGCTCACCAGCGGGAGGGGATACGCAGTATTTT.

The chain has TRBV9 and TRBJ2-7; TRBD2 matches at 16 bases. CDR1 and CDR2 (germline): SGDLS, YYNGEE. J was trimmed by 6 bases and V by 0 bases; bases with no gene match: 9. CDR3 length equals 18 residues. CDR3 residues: CASSVVGLAGGPWLEQYF. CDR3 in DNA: TGTGCCAGCAGCGTAGTGGGACTAGCGGGAGGGCCTTGGCTCGAGCAGTACTTC.

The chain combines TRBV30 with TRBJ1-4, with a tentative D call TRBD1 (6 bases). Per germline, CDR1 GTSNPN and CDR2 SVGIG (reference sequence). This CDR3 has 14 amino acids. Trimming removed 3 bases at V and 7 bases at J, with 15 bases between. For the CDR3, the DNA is TGTGCCTGGAGAGAGGATGGGGGCGCTGAAAAACTGTTTTTT. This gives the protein CAWREDGGAEKLFF.

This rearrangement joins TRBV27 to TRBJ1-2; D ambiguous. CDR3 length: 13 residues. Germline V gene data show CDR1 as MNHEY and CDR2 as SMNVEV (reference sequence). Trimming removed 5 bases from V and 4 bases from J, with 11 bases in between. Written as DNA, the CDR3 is TGTGCCAGCAGTCGAGGACCCTTCTATGGCTACACCTTC. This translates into CASSRGPFYGYTF.

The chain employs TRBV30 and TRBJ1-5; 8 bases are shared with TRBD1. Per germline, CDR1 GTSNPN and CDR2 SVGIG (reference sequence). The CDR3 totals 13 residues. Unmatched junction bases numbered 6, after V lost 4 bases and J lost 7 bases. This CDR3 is CAWTGGAGQPQHF. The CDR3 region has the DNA TGTGCCTGGACAGGGGGCGCGGGGCAGCCCCAGCATTTT.

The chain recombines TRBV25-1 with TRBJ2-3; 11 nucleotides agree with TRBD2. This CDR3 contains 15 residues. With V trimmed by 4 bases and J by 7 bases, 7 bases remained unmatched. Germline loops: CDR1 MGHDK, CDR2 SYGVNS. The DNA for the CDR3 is TGTGCCAGCAGTGTCTTACTAGCGGGAGAATATACGCAGTATTTT. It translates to CASSVLLAGEYTQYF.

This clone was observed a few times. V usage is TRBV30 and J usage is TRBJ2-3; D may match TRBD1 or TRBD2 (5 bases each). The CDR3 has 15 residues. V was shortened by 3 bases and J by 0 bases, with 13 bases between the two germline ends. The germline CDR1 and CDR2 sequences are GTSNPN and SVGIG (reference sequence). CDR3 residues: CAWRKRDGSTDTQYF. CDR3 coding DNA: TGTGCCTGGAGAAAAAGGGACGGGAGCACAGATACGCAGTATTTT.

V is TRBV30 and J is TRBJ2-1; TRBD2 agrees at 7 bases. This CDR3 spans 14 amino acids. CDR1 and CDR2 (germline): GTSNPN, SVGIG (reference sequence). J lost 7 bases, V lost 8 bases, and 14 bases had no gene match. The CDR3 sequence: CALGASGLRNEQFF. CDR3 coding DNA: TGTGCCCTCGGAGCTAGCGGCTTGAGGAATGAGCAGTTCTTC.

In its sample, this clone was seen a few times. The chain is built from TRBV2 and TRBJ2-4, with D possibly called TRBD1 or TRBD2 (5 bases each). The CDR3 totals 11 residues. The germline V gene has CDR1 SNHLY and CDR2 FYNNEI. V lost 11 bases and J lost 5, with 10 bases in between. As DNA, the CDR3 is TGTGCCTCCGGGGCCCAAAACATTCAGTACTTC. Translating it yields CASGAQNIQYF.

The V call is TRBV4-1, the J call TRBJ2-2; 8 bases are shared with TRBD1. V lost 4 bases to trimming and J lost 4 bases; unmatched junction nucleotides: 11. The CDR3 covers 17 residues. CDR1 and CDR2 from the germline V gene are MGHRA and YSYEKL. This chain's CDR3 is CASSPLDRGAGTGELFF. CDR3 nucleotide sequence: TGCGCCAGCAGCCCCCTCGACAGGGGAGCTGGCACCGGGGAGCTGTTTTTT.

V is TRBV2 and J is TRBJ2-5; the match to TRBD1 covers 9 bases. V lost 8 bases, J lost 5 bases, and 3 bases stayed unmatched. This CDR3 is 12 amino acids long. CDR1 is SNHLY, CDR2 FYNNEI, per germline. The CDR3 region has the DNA TGTGCCAGCGGGACAGGGCGGGAGACCCAGTACTTC. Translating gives CASGTGRETQYF.

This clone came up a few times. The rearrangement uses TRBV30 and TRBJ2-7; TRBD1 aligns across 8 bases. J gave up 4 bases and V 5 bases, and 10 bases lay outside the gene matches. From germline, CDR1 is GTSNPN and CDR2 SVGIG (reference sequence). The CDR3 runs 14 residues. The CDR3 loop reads CAWRTGSALYEQYF. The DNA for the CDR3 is TGTGCCTGGCGGACAGGGTCGGCGCTTTACGAGCAGTACTTC.

CDR3 DNA: TGTGCCAGCAGCTCCCCAGGGGTTCGGGCCGACGCTGAGACCCAGTACTTC. Protein: CASSSPGVRADAETQYF. This chain joins TRBV13 and TRBJ2-5, with a weak D call TRBD1 (6 bases). Germline loops: CDR1 PRHDT, CDR2 FYEKMQ (reference sequence). The germline V and J ends were trimmed by 4 bases and 5 bases, with 23 bases remaining between them. The CDR3 sequence is 17 residues long.

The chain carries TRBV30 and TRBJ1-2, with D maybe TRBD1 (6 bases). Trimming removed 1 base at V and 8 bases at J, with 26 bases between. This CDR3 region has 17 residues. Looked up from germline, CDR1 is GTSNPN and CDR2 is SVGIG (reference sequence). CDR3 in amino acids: CAWSGRGLSGGARGYTF. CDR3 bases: TGTGCCTGGAGTGGGAGGGGGTTAAGCGGTGGTGCACGAGGCTACACCTTC. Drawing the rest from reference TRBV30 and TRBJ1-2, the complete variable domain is SQTIHQWPATLVQPVGSPLSLECTVEGTSNPNLYWYRQAAGRGLQLLFYSVGIGQISSEVPQNLSASRPQDRQFILSSKKLLLSDSGFYLCAWSGRGLSGGARGYTFGSGTRLTVV.

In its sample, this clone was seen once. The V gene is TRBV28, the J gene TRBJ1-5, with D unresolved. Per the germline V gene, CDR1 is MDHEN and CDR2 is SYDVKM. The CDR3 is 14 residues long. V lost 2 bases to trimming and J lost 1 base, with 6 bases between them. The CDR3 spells CASSLSVSNQPQHF. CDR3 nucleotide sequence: TGTGCCAGCAGTTTAAGCGTCAGCAATCAGCCCCAGCATTTT.

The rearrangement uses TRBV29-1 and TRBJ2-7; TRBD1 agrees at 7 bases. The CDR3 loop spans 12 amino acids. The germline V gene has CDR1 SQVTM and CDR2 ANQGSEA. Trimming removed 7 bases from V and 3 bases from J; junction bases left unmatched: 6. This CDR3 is CSAWDRNYEQYF. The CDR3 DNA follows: TGCAGCGCCTGGGACAGAAACTACGAGCAGTACTTC.

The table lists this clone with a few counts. The CDR3 reads CASSFPGTPSTDTQYF. In nucleotides, the CDR3 is TGTGCCAGCAGCTTTCCCGGGACACCTAGCACAGATACGCAGTATTTT. This chain links TRBV11-2 with TRBJ2-3, with a possible D match to TRBD1 (6 bases). The CDR3 runs 16 residues. Germline CDR1 is SGHAT and CDR2 is FQNNGV. V lost 3 bases, J lost 0 bases, and 13 bases lay in between.

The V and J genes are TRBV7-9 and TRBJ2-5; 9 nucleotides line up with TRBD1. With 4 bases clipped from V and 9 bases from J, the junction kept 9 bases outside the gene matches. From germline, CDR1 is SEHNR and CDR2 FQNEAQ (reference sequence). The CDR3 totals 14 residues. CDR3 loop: CASSSGTGRLAQYF. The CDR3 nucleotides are TGTGCCAGCAGCTCCGGGACAGGGCGTTTGGCCCAGTACTTC.

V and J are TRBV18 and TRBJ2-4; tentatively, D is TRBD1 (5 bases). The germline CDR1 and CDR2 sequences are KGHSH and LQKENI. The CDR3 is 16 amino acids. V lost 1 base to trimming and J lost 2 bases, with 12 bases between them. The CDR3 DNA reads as TGTGCCAGCTCACCACTGCAGGGTACAACCAAAAACATTCAGTACTTC. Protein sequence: CASSPLQGTTKNIQYF.

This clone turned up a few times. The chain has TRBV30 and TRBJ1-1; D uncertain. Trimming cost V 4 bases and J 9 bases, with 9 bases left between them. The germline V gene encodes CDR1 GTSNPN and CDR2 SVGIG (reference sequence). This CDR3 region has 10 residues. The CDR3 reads CAWIPHKAFF. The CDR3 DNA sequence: TGTGCCTGGATTCCCCACAAAGCTTTCTTT.

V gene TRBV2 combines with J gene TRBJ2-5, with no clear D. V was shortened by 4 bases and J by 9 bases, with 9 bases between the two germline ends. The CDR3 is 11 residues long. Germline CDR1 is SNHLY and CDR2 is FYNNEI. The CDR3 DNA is TGTGCCAGCAGTGTGACTGCCGCCCAGTACTTC. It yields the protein CASSVTAAQYF.

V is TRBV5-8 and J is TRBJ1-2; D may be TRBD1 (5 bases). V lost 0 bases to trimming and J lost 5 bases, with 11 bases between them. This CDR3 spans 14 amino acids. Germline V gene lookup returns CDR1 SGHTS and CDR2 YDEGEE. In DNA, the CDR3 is TGTGCCAGCAGCTTGGCCGGGGGAGGATATGGCTACACCTTC. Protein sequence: CASSLAGGGYGYTF.

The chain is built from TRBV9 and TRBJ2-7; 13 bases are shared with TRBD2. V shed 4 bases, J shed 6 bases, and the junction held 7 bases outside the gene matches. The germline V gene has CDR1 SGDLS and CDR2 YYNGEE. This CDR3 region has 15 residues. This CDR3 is CASSPGLAGVGEQYF. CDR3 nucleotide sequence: TGTGCCAGCAGCCCCGGACTAGCGGGAGTCGGCGAGCAGTACTTC.